A selection of T cell receptor beta chains follows, all from one sample in a study of cytomegalovirus exposure and HLA in healthy donors. Data came from immunoSEQ multiplex PCR; TCRdb stores just in-frame clones and leaves some out. The data contain around 90,000 clones, about three fifths of them seen just once; the ten biggest clones take up around 5.5%. The specimen was PBMCs. The receptors come from a woman in her 30s in good health and CMV-seropositive. Both conserved end residues are part of each CDR3. A D gene is named only where the DNA matches it firmly. Clone size is shown for a subset of rows, as once, few, many or a class of expanded clone.

>TRBV18|.|TRBD1|TRBJ1-4
CASSQQGTTATNEKLFF
TGTGCCAGCTCCCAACAGGGGACAACTGCAACTAATGAAAAACTGTTTTTT
>TRBV19|once|TRBD1|TRBJ1-1
CASRLTGGPYTEAFF
TGTGCCAGTAGGCTGACAGGGGGCCCCTACACTGAAGCTTTCTTT
>TRBV5-6|.|TRBD2|TRBJ2-6
CASSGRGGNRAGANVLTF
TGTGCCAGCAGTGGGCGGGGGGGGAATAGGGCTGGGGCCAACGTCCTGACTTTC
>TRBV7-5|.|.|TRBJ2-1
CVRRRQSNEQFF
TGTGTCAGAAGGAGACAGTCCAATGAGCAGTTCTTC
>TRBV30|.|TRBD1|TRBJ2-5
CAWMTGLKETQYF
TGTGCCTGGATGACAGGGCTAAAAGAGACCCAGTACTTC
>TRBV6-1|few|.|TRBJ1-3
CASSEALRAQRNTIYF
TGTGCCAGCAGTGAAGCGCTCAGGGCCCAAAGAAACACCATATATTTT
>TRBV2|.|.|TRBJ2-3
CASRYGGGKDTQYF
TGTGCCAGCAGATACGGGGGTGGTAAAGATACGCAGTATTTT
>TRBV30|few|.|TRBJ1-4
CAWSVGGLGEKLFF
TGTGCCTGGAGTGTTGGAGGGTTGGGTGAAAAACTGTTTTTT
>TRBV13|.|TRBD2|TRBJ2-7
CASSSGGESYEQYF
TGTGCCAGCAGCTCGGGAGGGGAGTCCTACGAGCAGTACTTC
>TRBV19|.|.|TRBJ2-3
CASSYIRDRDTQYF
TGTGCCAGTAGCTATATCCGGGATCGAGATACGCAGTATTTT
>TRBV7-2|.|.|TRBJ2-2
CASSLSGQNTGELFF
TGTGCCAGCAGCTTATCGGGACAAAACACCGGGGAGCTGTTTTTT
>TRBV28|.|TRBD1|TRBJ1-5
CASRGQGSQPQHF
TGTGCCAGCAGGGGACAGGGAAGTCAGCCCCAGCATTTT
>TRBV29-1|.|TRBD2|TRBJ2-4
CSVGGTGGSKNIQYF
TGCAGCGTTGGCGGGACGGGGGGATCCAAAAACATTCAGTACTTC
>TRBV2|.|TRBD1|TRBJ1-2
CASRRQGEGYTF
TGTGCCAGCAGGAGACAGGGTGAAGGCTACACCTTC
>TRBV6-4|.|.|TRBJ2-1
CASSDWPTAGNEQFF
TGTGCCAGCAGTGACTGGCCGACGGCGGGCAATGAGCAGTTCTTC
>TRBV7-2|few|TRBD2|TRBJ2-1
CASSQGVSGASFYNEQFF
TGTGCCAGCAGCCAAGGGGTTAGCGGGGCCTCCTTCTACAATGAGCAGTTCTTC
>TRBV4-1|few|TRBD1|TRBJ1-4
CASSQGGQGFEKLFF
TGCGCCAGCAGCCAAGGGGGACAGGGATTTGAAAAACTGTTTTTT
>TRBV4-1|few|.|TRBJ1-5
CASSRDGTDNQPQHF
TGCGCCAGCAGCCGGGACGGGACTGATAATCAGCCCCAGCATTTT
>TRBV4-1|.|.|TRBJ1-1
CASSQARQGNTEAFF
TGCGCCAGCAGCCAAGCCCGCCAGGGGAACACTGAAGCTTTCTTT
>TRBV12-5|.|TRBD2|TRBJ2-1
CASGSYRLAVLGDEQFF
TGTGCTAGTGGTTCATACCGACTAGCGGTTCTAGGGGATGAGCAGTTCTTC
>TRBV5-1|.|.|TRBJ2-1
CASSWDSPSYNEQFF
TGCGCCAGCAGCTGGGACTCTCCCTCCTACAATGAGCAGTTCTTC
>TRBV11-3|.|TRBD2|TRBJ2-1
CASSSETGLAGGLYNEQFF
TGTGCCAGCAGCTCAGAGACGGGACTAGCGGGGGGACTCTACAATGAGCAGTTCTTC
>TRBV4-1|.|TRBD1|TRBJ1-3
CASSQHRGAGNTIYF
TGCGCCAGCAGCCAGCACAGGGGGGCAGGAAACACCATATATTTT
>TRBV15|.|TRBD1|TRBJ2-5
CATSRSRWGQGEETQYF
TGTGCCACCAGCAGATCAAGATGGGGACAGGGAGAAGAGACCCAGTACTTC
>TRBV5-6|.|.|TRBJ1-1
CASSSLDNTEAFF
TGTGCCAGCAGCTCCCTAGACAACACTGAAGCTTTCTTT
>TRBV7-7|.|TRBD2|TRBJ2-5
CASSLTSVTETQYF
TGTGCTAGCAGCCTCACTAGCGTGACGGAGACCCAGTACTTC
>TRBV9|.|.|TRBJ2-3
CASSVEARAGTDTQYF
TGTGCCAGCAGCGTAGAAGCTCGGGCAGGGACAGATACGCAGTATTTT
>TRBV12-5|few|TRBD1|TRBJ2-1
CASGLGQGSYNEQFF
TGTGCTAGTGGTCTCGGACAGGGGTCCTACAATGAGCAGTTCTTC
>TRBV5-1|few|TRBD1|TRBJ2-3
CASTTGQGTDTQYF
TGCGCCAGCACCACGGGACAGGGCACAGATACGCAGTATTTT